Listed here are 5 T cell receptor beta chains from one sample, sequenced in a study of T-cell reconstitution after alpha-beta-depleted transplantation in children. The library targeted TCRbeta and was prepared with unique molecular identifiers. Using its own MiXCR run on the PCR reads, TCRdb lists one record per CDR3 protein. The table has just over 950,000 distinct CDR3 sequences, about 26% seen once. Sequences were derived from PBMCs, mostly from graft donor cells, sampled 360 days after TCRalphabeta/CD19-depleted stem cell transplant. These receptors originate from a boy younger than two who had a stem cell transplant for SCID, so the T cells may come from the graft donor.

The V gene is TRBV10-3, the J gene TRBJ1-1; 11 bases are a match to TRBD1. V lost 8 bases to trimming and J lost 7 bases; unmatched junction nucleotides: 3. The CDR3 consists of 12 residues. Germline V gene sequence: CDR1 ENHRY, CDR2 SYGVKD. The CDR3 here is CAIGQGASEAFF. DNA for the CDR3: TGTGCCATCGGACAGGGGGCTAGTGAAGCTTTCTTT.

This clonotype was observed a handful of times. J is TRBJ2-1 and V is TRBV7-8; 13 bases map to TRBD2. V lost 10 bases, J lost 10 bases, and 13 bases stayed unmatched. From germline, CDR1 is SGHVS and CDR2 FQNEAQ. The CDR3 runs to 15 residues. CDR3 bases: TGTGCCACCTACACCTTAGGACTAGCGGGGGAGGAGCAGTTCTTC. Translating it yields CATYTLGLAGEEQFF.

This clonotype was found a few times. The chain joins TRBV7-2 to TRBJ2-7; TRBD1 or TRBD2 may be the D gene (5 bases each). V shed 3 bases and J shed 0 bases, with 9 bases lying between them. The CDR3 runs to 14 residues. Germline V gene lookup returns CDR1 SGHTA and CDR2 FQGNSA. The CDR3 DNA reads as TGTGCCAGCAGCTTCTGGGGGAGCTCCTACGAGCAGTACTTC. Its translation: CASSFWGSSYEQYF. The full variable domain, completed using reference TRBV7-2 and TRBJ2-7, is GAGVSQSPSNKVTEKGKDVELRCDPISGHTALYWYRQSLGQGLEFLIYFQGNSAPDKSGLPSDRFSAERTGGSVSTLTIQRTQQEDSAVYLCASSFWGSSYEQYFGPGTRLTVT.

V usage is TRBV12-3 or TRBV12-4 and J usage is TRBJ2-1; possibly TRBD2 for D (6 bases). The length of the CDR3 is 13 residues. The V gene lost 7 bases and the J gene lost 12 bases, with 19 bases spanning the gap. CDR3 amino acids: CASNNGGNQGQFF. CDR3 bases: TGTGCCAGCAACAACGGGGGAAATCAGGGGCAGTTCTTC.

The CDR3 DNA reads as TGCAGTGCTAGCTCCGCGGCGGACGACGAGCAGTACTTC. Protein product: CSASSAADDEQYF. The chain carries TRBV20-1 and TRBJ2-7; the D is unclear. CDR1 and CDR2 from the germline V gene are DFQATT and SNEGSKA (reference sequence). The CDR3 sequence is 13 residues long. Trimming pared 3 bases from V and 5 bases from J, leaving 14 bases between.